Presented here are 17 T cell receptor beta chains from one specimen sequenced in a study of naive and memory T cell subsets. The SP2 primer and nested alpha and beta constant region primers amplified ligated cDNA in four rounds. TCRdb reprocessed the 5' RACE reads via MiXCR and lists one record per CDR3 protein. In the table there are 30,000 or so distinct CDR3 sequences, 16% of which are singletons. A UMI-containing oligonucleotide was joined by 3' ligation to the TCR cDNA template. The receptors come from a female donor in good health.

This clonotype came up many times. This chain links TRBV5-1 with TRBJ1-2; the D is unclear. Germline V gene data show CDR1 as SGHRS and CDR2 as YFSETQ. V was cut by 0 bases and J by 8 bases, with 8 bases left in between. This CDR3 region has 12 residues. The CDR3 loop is CASSLDFWGYTF. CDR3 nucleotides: TGCGCCAGCAGCTTGGACTTTTGGGGCTACACCTTC. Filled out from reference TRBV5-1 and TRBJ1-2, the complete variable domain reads KAGVTQTPRYLIKTRGQQVTLSCSPISGHRSVSWYQQTPGQGLQFLFEYFSETQRNKGNFPGRFSGRQFSNSRSEMNVSTLELGDSALYLCASSLDFWGYTFGSGTRLTVV.

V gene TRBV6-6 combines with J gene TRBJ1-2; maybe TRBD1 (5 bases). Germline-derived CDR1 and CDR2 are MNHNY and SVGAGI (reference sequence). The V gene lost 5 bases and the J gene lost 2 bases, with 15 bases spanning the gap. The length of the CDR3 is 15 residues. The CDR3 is CASSVLGGLNYGYTF. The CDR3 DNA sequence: TGTGCCAGCAGTGTTCTTGGGGGGTTGAACTATGGCTACACCTTC.

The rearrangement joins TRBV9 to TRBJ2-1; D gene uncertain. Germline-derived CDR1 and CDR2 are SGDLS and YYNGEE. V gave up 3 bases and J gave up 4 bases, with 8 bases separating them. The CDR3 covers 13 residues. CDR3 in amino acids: CASSGTKYNEQFF. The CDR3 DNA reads TGTGCCAGCAGCGGAACCAAATACAATGAGCAGTTCTTC.

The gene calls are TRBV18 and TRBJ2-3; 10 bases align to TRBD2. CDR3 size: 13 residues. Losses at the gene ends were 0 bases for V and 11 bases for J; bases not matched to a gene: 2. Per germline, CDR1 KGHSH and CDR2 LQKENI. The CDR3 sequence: CASSPPVAGGQYF. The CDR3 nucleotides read TGTGCCAGCTCACCACCCGTAGCGGGGGGGCAGTATTTT.

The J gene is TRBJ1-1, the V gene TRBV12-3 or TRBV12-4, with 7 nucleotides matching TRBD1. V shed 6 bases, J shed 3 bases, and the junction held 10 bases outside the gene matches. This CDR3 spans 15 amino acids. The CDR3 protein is CASRRGGALDTEAFF. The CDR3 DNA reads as TGTGCCAGCAGAAGAGGGGGCGCGTTAGACACTGAAGCTTTCTTT.

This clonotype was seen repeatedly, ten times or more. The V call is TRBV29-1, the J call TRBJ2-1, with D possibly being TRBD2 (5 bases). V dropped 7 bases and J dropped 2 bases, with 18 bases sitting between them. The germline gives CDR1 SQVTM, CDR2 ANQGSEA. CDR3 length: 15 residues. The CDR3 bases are TGCAGCGGTTCGGGATTTCAGGCCACCTACAATGAGCAGTTCTTC. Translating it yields CSGSGFQATYNEQFF.

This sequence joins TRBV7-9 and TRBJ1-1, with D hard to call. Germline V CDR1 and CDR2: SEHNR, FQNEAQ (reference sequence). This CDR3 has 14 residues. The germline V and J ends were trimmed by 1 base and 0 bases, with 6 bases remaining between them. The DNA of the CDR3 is TGTGCCAGCAGCTTAGGCCCCATGAACACTGAAGCTTTCTTT. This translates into CASSLGPMNTEAFF.

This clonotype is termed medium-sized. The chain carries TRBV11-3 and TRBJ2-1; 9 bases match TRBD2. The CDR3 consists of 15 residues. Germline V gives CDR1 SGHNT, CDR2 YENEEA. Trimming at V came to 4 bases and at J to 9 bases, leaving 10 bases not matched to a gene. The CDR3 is CASSSSGTGLGEQFF. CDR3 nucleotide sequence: TGTGCCAGCAGCTCTAGCGGGACTGGTTTGGGTGAGCAGTTCTTC.

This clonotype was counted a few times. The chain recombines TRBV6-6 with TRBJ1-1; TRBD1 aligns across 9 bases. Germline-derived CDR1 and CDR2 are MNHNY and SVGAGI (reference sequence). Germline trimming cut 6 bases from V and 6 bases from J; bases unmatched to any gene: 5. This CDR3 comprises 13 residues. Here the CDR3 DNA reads TGTGCCAGCAGCGACAGGGGGATCTCTGAAGCTTTCTTT. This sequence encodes CASSDRGISEAFF.

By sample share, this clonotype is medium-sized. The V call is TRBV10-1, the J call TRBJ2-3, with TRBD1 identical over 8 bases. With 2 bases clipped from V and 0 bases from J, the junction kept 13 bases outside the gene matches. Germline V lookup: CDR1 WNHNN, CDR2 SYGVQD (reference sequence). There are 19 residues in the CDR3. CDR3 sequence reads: CASSEPTRRTGQSTDTQYF. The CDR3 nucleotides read TGCGCCAGCAGTGAGCCCACCCGTCGGACAGGGCAGAGCACAGATACGCAGTATTTT.

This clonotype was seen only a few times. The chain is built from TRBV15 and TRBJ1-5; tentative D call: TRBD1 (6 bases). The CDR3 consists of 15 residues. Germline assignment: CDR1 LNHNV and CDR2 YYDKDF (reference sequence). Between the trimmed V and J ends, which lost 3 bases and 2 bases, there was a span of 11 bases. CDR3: CATSREDSRNQPQHF. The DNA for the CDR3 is TGTGCCACCAGCAGGGAGGACAGCCGCAATCAGCCCCAGCATTTT.

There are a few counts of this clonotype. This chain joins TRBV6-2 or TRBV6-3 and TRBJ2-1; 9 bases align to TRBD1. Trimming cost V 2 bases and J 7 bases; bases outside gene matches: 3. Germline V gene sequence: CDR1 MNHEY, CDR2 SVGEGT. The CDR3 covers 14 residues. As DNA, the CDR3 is TGTGCCAGCAGTTACGGGACAGGGATGAATGAGCAGTTCTTC. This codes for CASSYGTGMNEQFF.

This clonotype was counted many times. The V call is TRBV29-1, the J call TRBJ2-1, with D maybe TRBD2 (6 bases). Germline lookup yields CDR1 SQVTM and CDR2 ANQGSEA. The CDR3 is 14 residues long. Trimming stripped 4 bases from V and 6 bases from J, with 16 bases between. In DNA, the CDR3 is TGCAGCGTTGGGAGGGTCGGCGTCCTCAATGAGCAGTTCTTC. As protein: CSVGRVGVLNEQFF.

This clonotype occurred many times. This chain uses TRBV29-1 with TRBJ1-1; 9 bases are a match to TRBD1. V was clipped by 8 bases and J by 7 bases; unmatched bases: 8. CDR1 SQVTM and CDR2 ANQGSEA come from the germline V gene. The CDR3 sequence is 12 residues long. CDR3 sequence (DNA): TGCAGCTACCGGGACAGGGTGGTTGAAGCTTTCTTT. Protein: CSYRDRVVEAFF.

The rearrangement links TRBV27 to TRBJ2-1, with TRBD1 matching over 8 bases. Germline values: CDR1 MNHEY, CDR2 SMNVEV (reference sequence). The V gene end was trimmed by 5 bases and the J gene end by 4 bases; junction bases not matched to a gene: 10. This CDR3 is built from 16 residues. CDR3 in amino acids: CASSPTTGTGYNEQFF. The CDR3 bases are TGTGCCAGCAGTCCCACAACCGGGACAGGATACAATGAGCAGTTCTTC.

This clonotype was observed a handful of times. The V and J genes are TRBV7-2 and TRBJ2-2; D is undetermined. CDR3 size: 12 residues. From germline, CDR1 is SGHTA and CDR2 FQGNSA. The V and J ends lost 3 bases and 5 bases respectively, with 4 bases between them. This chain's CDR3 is CASSFLTGELFF. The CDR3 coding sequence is TGTGCCAGCAGCTTCTTGACCGGGGAGCTGTTTTTT.

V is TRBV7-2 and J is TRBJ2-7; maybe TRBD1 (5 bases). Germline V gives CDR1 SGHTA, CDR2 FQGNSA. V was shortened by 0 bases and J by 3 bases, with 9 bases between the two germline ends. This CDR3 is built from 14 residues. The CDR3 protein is CASSLAPGRYEQYF. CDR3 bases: TGTGCCAGCAGCTTAGCCCCAGGGCGCTACGAGCAGTACTTC.